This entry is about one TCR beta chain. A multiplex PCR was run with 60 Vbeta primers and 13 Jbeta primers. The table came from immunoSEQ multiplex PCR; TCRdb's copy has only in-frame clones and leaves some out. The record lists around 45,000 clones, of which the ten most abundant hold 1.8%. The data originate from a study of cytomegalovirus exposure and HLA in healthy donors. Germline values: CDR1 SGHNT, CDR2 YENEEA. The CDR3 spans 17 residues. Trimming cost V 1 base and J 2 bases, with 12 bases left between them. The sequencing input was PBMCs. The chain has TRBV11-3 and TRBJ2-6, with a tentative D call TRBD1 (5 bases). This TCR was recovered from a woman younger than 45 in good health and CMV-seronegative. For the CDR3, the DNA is TGTGCCAGCAGCTTAGCTATAAGGGGTGCTGGGGCCAACGTCCTGACTTTC. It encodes CASSLAIRGAGANVLTF.